This TCR beta chain was retrieved from a study of graft-versus-host responses after intestinal transplantation. Measured with immunoSEQ multiplex PCR; TCRdb has only the in-frame clones, and not every one. The sample lists 3,500 to 5,000 clones; about 82% were seen once. The authors processed graft tissue to release intraepithelial and lamina propria lymphocytes. Germline V CDR1 and CDR2: KGHSY, FQNENV. The ends were cut back, 0 bases at V and 0 bases at J, with 15 bases in the middle. The CDR3 sequence is 19 residues long. This chain joins TRBV16 and TRBJ2-6; a possible D gene is TRBD2 (6 bases). This sample comprised ileum tissue, obtained nearly 670 days after intestinal transplant. The TCR sequence derives from a human patient who received an intestinal transplant, so some T cells may come from the graft donor. The CDR3 DNA sequence: TGTGCCAGCAGCCAATCCGGGGGACGGAGCATCTCTGGGGCCAACGTCCTGACTTTC. It codes for CASSQSGGRSISGANVLTF.